This TCR beta chain appears in the sequencing data of a study of T cell clonotyping in hematopoietic cell transplantation. Overall study context: Recipient samples before transplant were obtained post-cytoreduction. Study-level points and caveats: After transplant, recipient diversity fell while pathologically expanded clonotypes grew through day 180. Without cell sorting, CD4 versus CD8 contributions remain unresolved. Graft donor and pretransplant recipient Inverse Simpson Index values predicted broader posttransplant TCR diversity.

The sample's time point: recipient sample about 28 days before transplant, after cytoreduction. The CDR3 extends over 14 amino acids. Germline CDR1 reads SNHLY; CDR2 reads FYNNEI. The ends were cut back, 3 bases at V and 4 bases at J, with 10 bases in the middle. This clone was counted a few times. Its antigen is as yet unknown. Data came from immunoSEQ multiplex PCR; TCRdb stores just in-frame clones and leaves some out. The sample consists of tens of thousands of clones, approximately 95% of them appearing once. The rearrangement uses TRBV2 and TRBJ1-3; no clear D. Source: peripheral blood mononuclear cells, taken before stem cell transplant. The receptor was isolated from a woman aged 45-59 years with acute myeloid leukemia. Some clones in this sample may be carry-over from other donors' samples. CDR3 sequence (DNA): TGTGCCAGCAGTGACACGGACGTAGGAAACACCATATATTTT. Encoded protein: CASSDTDVGNTIYF.